Each of the 9 T cell receptor beta chains below was sequenced from the same sample in a study of blood T cell repertoires in COVID-19. Data came from immunoSEQ multiplex PCR; TCRdb stores just in-frame clones and leaves some out. The table has around 92,000 clones, 74% seen once. The specimen sequenced was peripheral blood. The receptor set was obtained from a man in his 70s with COVID-19, enrolled during active disease.

CDR3: CATSDFSGETQYF. CDR3 sequence (DNA): TGTGCCACCAGTGATTTCAGCGGGGAGACCCAGTACTTC. V usage is TRBV24-1 and J usage is TRBJ2-5; D possibly corresponds to TRBD2 (6 bases). Trimming stripped 1 base from V and 5 bases from J, with 7 bases between. Germline CDR1 KGHDR, CDR2 SFDVKD. This CDR3 is 13 amino acids long.

V usage is TRBV5-1 and J usage is TRBJ1-1, with D maybe TRBD1 (6 bases). Germline V gene lookup returns CDR1 SGHRS and CDR2 YFSETQ. CDR3 size: 17 residues. The ends were cut back, 1 base at V and 0 bases at J, with 16 bases in the middle. The CDR3 spells CASSLLSAGALNTEAFF. CDR3 sequence (DNA): TGCGCCAGCAGCTTGCTCTCTGCAGGGGCCTTGAACACTGAAGCTTTCTTT.

This clone was seen only once. This chain connects TRBV7-2 to TRBJ2-1, with 9 positions matching TRBD2. The CDR3 has 14 residues. CDR1 SGHTA and CDR2 FQGNSA come from the germline V gene. V dropped 7 bases and J dropped 7; count of bases not matched to a gene: 8. The CDR3 loop reads CASTLSGRMNEQFF. The CDR3 coding sequence is TGTGCCAGCACCCTGAGCGGGAGGATGAATGAGCAGTTCTTC. Variable domain in full (rest from reference TRBV7-2 and TRBJ2-1): GAGVSQSPSNKVTEKGKDVELRCDPISGHTALYWYRQSLGQGLEFLIYFQGNSAPDKSGLPSDRFSAERTGGSVSTLTIQRTQQEDSAVYLCASTLSGRMNEQFFGPGTRLTVL.

With regard to this clone: One junction end does not reproduce the germline sequence, and a read error may be involved. V and J are TRBV28 and TRBJ1-2; D remains ambiguous. The germline V gene encodes CDR1 MDHEN and CDR2 SYDVKM. The length of the CDR3 is 11 residues. The CDR3, as DNA: TGTGCCAGCAGTTTGGCATCCAGGATTTTCTTC. Amino acid sequence: CASSLASRIFF.

V usage is TRBV28 and J usage is TRBJ2-1; the match to TRBD1 covers 7 bases. The germline gives CDR1 MDHEN, CDR2 SYDVKM. Trimming cost V 3 bases and J 8 bases; bases outside gene matches: 10. The CDR3 consists of 15 residues. The CDR3 sequence: CASSFVRGGIDEQFF. CDR3 DNA sequence: TGTGCCAGCAGTTTCGTGAGAGGGGGCATCGATGAGCAGTTCTTC.

This clone has more than one count but fewer than ten. The chain recombines TRBV7-9 with TRBJ1-2; TRBD1 agrees at 9 bases. Germline trimming cut 4 bases from V and 0 bases from J; bases unmatched to any gene: 6. CDR3 length: 16 residues. Germline CDR1 and CDR2: SEHNR and FQNEAQ (reference sequence). CDR3 loop: CASSSIRDRANYGYTF. CDR3 nucleotides: TGTGCCAGCAGCTCAATCCGGGACAGGGCTAACTATGGCTACACCTTC.

The chain couples TRBV7-3 to TRBJ2-2; 8 bases align to TRBD1. J was trimmed by 1 base and V by 3 bases; bases with no gene match: 4. The germline V gene has CDR1 SGHTA and CDR2 FQGTGA. There are 16 residues in the CDR3. The CDR3: CASSLLGTGNTGELFF. The CDR3 DNA sequence: TGTGCCAGCAGCTTGCTCGGGACAGGGAACACCGGGGAGCTGTTTTTT. The variable domain in full, with the rest retrieved from reference TRBV7-3 and TRBJ2-2, is GAGVSQTPSNKVTEKGKYVELRCDPISGHTALYWYRQSLGQGPEFLIYFQGTGAADDSGLPNDRFFAVRPEGSVSTLKIQRTERGDSAVYLCASSLLGTGNTGELFFGEGSRLTVL.

The count of this clone is one. DNA of the CDR3: TGTGCCAGCAGCTTGTCCGAGAATGAGCAGTTCTTC. It is translated as CASSLSENEQFF. This sequence joins TRBV5-6 and TRBJ2-1; D unclear. The germline CDR1 and CDR2 sequences are SGHDT and YYEEEE. The germline V and J ends were trimmed by 1 base and 7 bases, with 6 bases remaining between them. The CDR3 is made up of 12 amino acids. Full variable domain (rest looked up from reference TRBV5-6 and TRBJ2-1): DAGVTQSPTHLIKTRGQQVTLRCSPKSGHDTVSWYQQALGQGPQFIFQYYEEEERQRGNFPDRFSGHQFPNYSSELNVNALLLGDSALYLCASSLSENEQFFGPGTRLTVL.

The genes are TRBV3-1 (or the pseudogene TRBV3-2) and TRBJ2-1; tentatively, D is TRBD1 (5 bases). CDR1 is LGHDT, CDR2 YNNKEL, per germline (reference sequence). V was clipped by 3 bases and J by 6 bases, with 12 bases between them. This CDR3 has 14 residues. The chain's CDR3 is CASSQLLGVNEQFF. CDR3 nucleotides: TGTGCCAGCAGCCAGTTATTAGGGGTCAATGAGCAGTTCTTC.